The rows below give T cell receptor beta chains drawn from one sample of a study of blood T cell repertoires in COVID-19. Repertoires were generated with immunoSEQ multiplex PCR, while TCRdb's copy carries only in-frame clones and drops some. The sample yields 200,000 or so clones, approximately 91% seen once. The sample taken for sequencing was peripheral blood. These TCRs come from a man in his sixties or seventies with active or convalescent COVID-19. CDR3s include the opening cysteine and the closing phenylalanine or tryptophan. The D gene is left open where the match is weak. A row's size may be missing; if present it is once, few, many or a size class.

.,TRBV19,.,TRBJ2-2,CASSFRSINTGELFF,TGTGCCAGTAGCTTTAGATCTATAAACACCGGGGAGCTGTTTTTT
.,TRBV9,.,TRBJ2-3,CASSVVLRRPPDTQYF,TGTGCCAGCAGCGTAGTGCTGCGGAGACCCCCGGATACGCAGTATTTT
.,TRBV9,many,TRBJ1-2,CASSVGSGWTGYTF,TGTGCCAGCAGCGTAGGGAGCGGATGGACTGGCTACACCTTC
.,TRBV10-3,.,TRBJ2-1,CAISKSDEQFF,TGTGCCATCAGTAAAAGCGATGAGCAGTTCTTC
TRBD1,TRBV5-1,.,TRBJ1-6,CASSPGTGVGSPLHF,TGCGCCAGCAGCCCGGGGACAGGGGTGGGTTCACCCCTCCACTTT
.,TRBV3-1/TRBV3-2,.,TRBJ2-7,CASSQDGGGEQYF,TGTGCCAGCAGCCAAGATGGGGGCGGCGAGCAGTACTTC
TRBD1,TRBV24-1,.,TRBJ2-7,CATSQTGGSYEQYF,TGTGCCACCAGTCAGACAGGGGGATCCTACGAGCAGTACTTC
TRBD2,TRBV5-6,.,TRBJ2-5,CASSLVSGRAYRETQYF,TGTGCCAGCAGCTTGGTTAGCGGGAGGGCCTATAGAGAGACCCAGTACTTC
.,TRBV27,.,TRBJ2-6,CASSPAGVPGANVLTF,.
.,TRBV15,.,TRBJ2-2,CATRVNAGVNTGELFF,TGTGCCACCAGAGTTAACGCCGGGGTCAACACCGGGGAGCTGTTTTTT
TRBD2,TRBV19,.,TRBJ2-1,CASSAYHSGKGNEQFF,TGTGCCAGTAGTGCGTACCATAGCGGGAAGGGCAATGAGCAGTTCTTC
TRBD1,TRBV7-8,once,TRBJ1-2,CASSSGTEIYGYTF,TGTGCCAGCAGCTCCGGGACAGAAATATATGGCTACACCTTC
TRBD1,TRBV7-2,.,TRBJ1-3,CASSTYRGFKGNTIYF,TGTGCCAGCAGCACGTACAGGGGGTTCAAGGGAAACACCATATATTTT
TRBD2,TRBV7-2,.,TRBJ2-1,CASTDSGRLGNEQFF,TGTGCCAGCACCGATAGCGGGAGGCTGGGGAATGAGCAGTTCTTC
TRBD2,TRBV7-6,.,TRBJ2-3,CASSLAGGYTDTQYF,TGTGCCAGCAGCTTAGCGGGGGGGTACACAGATACGCAGTATTTT
.,TRBV2,.,TRBJ2-1,CASSEDSVGGYEQFF,TGTGCCAGCAGTGAAGATTCGGTGGGCGGGTATGAGCAGTTCTTC
.,TRBV9,.,TRBJ2-7,CASSPHVRQSAYEQYF,TGTGCCAGCAGCCCTCATGTGAGACAGTCCGCCTACGAGCAGTACTTC
.,TRBV9,few,TRBJ2-5,CASSVVAGAAETQYF,TGTGCCAGCAGCGTAGTGGCAGGGGCGGCAGAGACCCAGTACTTC
TRBD1,TRBV4-1,.,TRBJ1-2,CASSQTGGNGYTF,TGCGCCAGCAGCCAAACAGGGGGCAATGGCTACACCTTC
.,TRBV5-4,.,TRBJ2-5,CASSLGGSHQETQYF,TGTGCCAGCAGCTTGGGGGGCAGTCACCAAGAGACCCAGTACTTC
TRBD1,TRBV12-3/TRBV12-4,.,TRBJ1-2,CASRLGTVYGYTF,TGTGCCAGCAGACTCGGGACAGTCTATGGCTACACCTTC
.,TRBV11-2,.,TRBJ1-3,CASRGWTSGNTIYF,TGTGCCTCCCGGGGGTGGACCTCTGGAAACACCATATATTTT
.,TRBV6-5,.,TRBJ1-4,CAGRVGGANEKLFF,TGTGCCGGACGAGTTGGGGGCGCTAATGAAAAACTGTTTTTT
TRBD2,TRBV24-1,.,TRBJ2-1,CATSDPLGGAGNEQFF,TGTGCCACCAGTGATCCGCTCGGGGGGGCAGGCAATGAGCAGTTCTTC
.,TRBV29-1,.,TRBJ2-1,CSVERLAGEQFF,TGCAGCGTTGAACGGCTAGCTGGGGAGCAGTTCTTC
TRBD2,TRBV27,.,TRBJ2-7,CASTTQGLAGESYEQYF,TGTGCCAGCACGACCCAGGGACTAGCGGGAGAGTCCTACGAGCAGTACTTC
TRBD1,TRBV10-2,.,TRBJ1-5,CASSEGGRQPQHF,TGCGCCAGCAGTGAAGGGGGCAGGCAGCCCCAGCATTTT
TRBD1,TRBV11-2,.,TRBJ2-7,CATATDRAYEQYF,TGTGCCACCGCCACTGACAGGGCCTACGAGCAGTACTTC